This TCR beta chain was recorded in a study of Ad26.COV2.S vaccination and SARS-CoV-2 variants. Study-level background: The donor belonged to the COV1001 Ad26.COV2.S trial arm. Participants got Ad26.COV2.S intramuscularly, once or twice 56 days apart. The study's findings and limits: Vaccinees and placebo recipients showed similar non-spike TCR breadth. Once vaccination had occurred, spike-specific CD8+ and CD4+ T cell responses reportedly showed substantial breadth.

This CDR3 comprises 14 residues. V was trimmed by 3 bases and J by 0 bases, leaving 9 bases between them. In germline, CDR1 is LNHDA, CDR2 SQIVND (reference sequence). Treatment in this sample: some 20 received Ad26.COV2.S at low or high dose, single or two shots; about 5 received placebo; per-sample allocation not given. Collection of samples fell on day 63 after the first vaccine or placebo injection. Points on this clone: Its antigen is not known.

Clones were sequenced by immunoSEQ multiplex PCR, and TCRdb holds only the in-frame ones, with some missing. The sample yields about 350,000 clones, about 87% seen once. This sequence originates from a person aged 18-60 years who received the Ad26.COV2.S COVID-19 vaccine or a placebo. V and J are TRBV19 and TRBJ2-7, with D maybe TRBD2 (6 bases). Sequenced material: peripheral blood, taken in a trial of Ad26.COV2.S vaccine versus placebo. CDR3 in amino acids: CASSIGLLSYEQYF. Here the CDR3 DNA reads TGTGCCAGTAGTATTGGACTACTCTCCTACGAGCAGTACTTC. Filled out from reference TRBV19 and TRBJ2-7, the complete variable domain reads DGGITQSPKYLFRKEGQNVTLSCEQNLNHDAMYWYRQDPGQGLRLIYYSQIVNDFQKGDIAEGYSVSREKKESFPLTVTSAQKNPTAFYLCASSIGLLSYEQYFGPGTRLTVT.